Each of the 23 T cell receptor beta chains below was sequenced from the same sample in a study. This table comes from immunoSEQ multiplex PCR, and its TCRdb copy is limited to in-frame clones, with some not included. This sample has 68,000 or so clones; roughly 93% occur once, and the top ten carry around 4.5%. Input material: PBMCs. The origin of the receptors is a man aged 35 to 55 with rheumatoid arthritis.

The chain is built from TRBV5-1 and TRBJ2-2; 7 nucleotides line up with TRBD1. Per germline, CDR1 SGHRS and CDR2 YFSETQ. The CDR3 spans 15 residues. V dropped 0 bases and J dropped 6; count of bases not matched to a gene: 5. In DNA form, the CDR3 reads TGCGCCAGCAGCTTGGAAACAGGGGTCCCCGGGGAGCTGTTTTTT. This sequence encodes CASSLETGVPGELFF.

The CDR3 DNA sequence: TGCAGCGTTGCCGCGGGGTACACTGAAGCTTTCTTT. This translates into CSVAAGYTEAFF. V usage is TRBV29-1 and J usage is TRBJ1-1, with D unresolved. Per the germline V gene, CDR1 is SQVTM and CDR2 is ANQGSEA. The CDR3 has 12 amino acids. Trimming pared 4 bases from V and 3 bases from J, leaving 9 bases between.

This sequence joins TRBV9 and TRBJ1-6; the match to TRBD1 covers 8 bases. This CDR3 has 15 amino acids. Unmatched junction bases numbered 1, after V lost 0 bases and J lost 5 bases. CDR1 and CDR2 (germline): SGDLS, YYNGEE. CDR3 sequence reads: CASSVGGQDNSPLHF. CDR3 coding DNA: TGTGCCAGCAGCGTAGGGGGACAGGATAATTCACCCCTCCACTTT.

This chain joins TRBV11-3 and TRBJ2-4; no clear D gene. This CDR3 comprises 18 residues. The germline V gene encodes CDR1 SGHNT and CDR2 YENEEA. Trimming took off 1 base at V and 2 bases at J, with 18 bases between the two ends. The CDR3 sequence is CASSLVFLGRLPKNIQYF. CDR3 sequence (DNA): TGTGCCAGCAGCTTAGTTTTTCTAGGACGTCTTCCCAAAAACATTCAGTACTTC.

The gene calls are TRBV29-1 and TRBJ2-5, with D uncertain. Trimming cost V 4 bases and J 3 bases, with 12 bases left between them. Germline CDR1 and CDR2: SQVTM and ANQGSEA. The CDR3 is 13 amino acids. Here the CDR3 DNA reads TGCAGCGTTGTCGTTATGGGAAAAGAGACCCAGTACTTC. This gives the protein CSVVVMGKETQYF. The whole variable domain, filled in from reference TRBV29-1 and TRBJ2-5, reads SAVISQKPSRDICQRGTSLTIQCQVDSQVTMMFWYRQQPGQSLTLIATANQGSEATYESGFVIDKFPISRPNLTFSTLTVSNMSPEDSSIYLCSVVVMGKETQYFGPGTRLLVL.

The chain combines TRBV7-9 with TRBJ2-7, with 9 bases matching TRBD2. J gave up 3 bases and V 3 bases, and 9 bases lay outside the gene matches. CDR1 SEHNR and CDR2 FQNEAQ come from the germline V gene (reference sequence). There are 16 residues in the CDR3. As DNA, the CDR3 is TGTGCCAGCAGCTTGGCTAGCGGGAAATCGAACTACGAGCAGTACTTC. Amino acids: CASSLASGKSNYEQYF.

The chain is built from TRBV5-1 and TRBJ1-2; tentatively, D is TRBD1 (5 bases). Germline V lookup: CDR1 SGHRS, CDR2 YFSETQ. This CDR3 has 13 amino acids. Trimming pared 0 bases from V and 6 bases from J, leaving 9 bases between. In DNA, the CDR3 is TGCGCCAGCAGCTTGGAGGGGCATGATGGCTACACCTTC. This sequence encodes CASSLEGHDGYTF.

The V and J genes are TRBV3-1 (or the pseudogene TRBV3-2) and TRBJ2-1; possibly TRBD1 for D (6 bases). Trimming pared 5 bases from V and 7 bases from J, leaving 12 bases between. Germline assignment: CDR1 LGHDT and CDR2 YNNKEL (reference sequence). This CDR3 region has 13 residues. The CDR3 nucleotides are TGTGCCAGCAGCGTAGACAGGTCAAATGAGCAGTTCTTC. Translating gives CASSVDRSNEQFF.

This clone was seen a single time. V gene TRBV7-3 combines with J gene TRBJ1-1; D ambiguous. Trimming removed 6 bases from V and 1 base from J, with 12 bases in between. CDR1 is SGHTA, CDR2 FQGTGA, per germline. The CDR3 has 14 amino acids. CDR3 amino acids: CASRGDLPNTEAFF. CDR3 sequence (DNA): TGTGCCAGCAGGGGAGACCTACCGAACACTGAAGCTTTCTTT.

This chain connects TRBV10-3 to TRBJ2-7; tentatively, D is TRBD1 (6 bases). Between the trimmed V and J ends, which lost 8 bases and 0 bases, there was a span of 8 bases. This CDR3 is built from 12 residues. Germline V gene data show CDR1 as ENHRY and CDR2 as SYGVKD. In DNA form, the CDR3 reads TGTGCCATCGGCAGGGGCTCCTACGAGCAGTACTTC. Encoded protein: CAIGRGSYEQYF.

The rearrangement uses TRBV29-1 and TRBJ1-1; 7 bases fit TRBD1. The germline gives CDR1 SQVTM, CDR2 ANQGSEA. The CDR3 runs to 13 residues. CDR3 nucleotides: TGCACCACTCAGCCAGGGGGGGGCACTGAAGCTTTCTTT. Its translation: CTTQPGGGTEAFF.

The J gene is TRBJ2-1, the V gene TRBV10-3; 8 bases align to TRBD2. V lost 4 bases to trimming and J lost 7 bases; unmatched junction nucleotides: 6. Germline-derived CDR1 and CDR2 are ENHRY and SYGVKD. This CDR3 has 14 residues. The CDR3 sequence: CAISGLASGNEQFF. The CDR3 nucleotides are TGTGCCATCAGTGGCTTGGCTAGCGGGAATGAGCAGTTCTTC.

V is TRBV7-2 and J is TRBJ2-7, with TRBD2 matching 12 bases. J was trimmed by 0 bases and V by 6 bases; bases with no gene match: 3. Germline CDR1 SGHTA, CDR2 FQGNSA. CDR3 size: 15 residues. CDR3 bases: TGTGCCAGCAGACTGACTAGCGGGAGCTCCTACGAGCAGTACTTC. Encoded protein: CASRLTSGSSYEQYF.

DNA of the CDR3: TGCGCCAGCAGCGGCGGGGACGCCAGCGGGGAGACCCAGTACTTC. It codes for CASSGGDASGETQYF. The V and J genes are TRBV5-1 and TRBJ2-5; tentative D call: TRBD2 (6 bases). V lost 4 bases to trimming and J lost 5 bases, with 18 bases between them. The CDR3 is 15 amino acids. Germline lookup yields CDR1 SGHRS and CDR2 YFSETQ.

V usage is TRBV28 and J usage is TRBJ2-2; 9 nucleotides line up with TRBD1. V lost 5 bases to trimming and J lost 7 bases; unmatched junction nucleotides: 8. The germline V gene has CDR1 MDHEN and CDR2 SYDVKM. The CDR3 runs to 15 residues. The DNA for the CDR3 is TGTGCCAGCAGTCTCCGGACAGGGGTGATCGGGGAGCTGTTTTTT. It codes for CASSLRTGVIGELFF.

The V call is TRBV24-1, the J call TRBJ2-5; D remains unclear. CDR3 length equals 13 residues. V was pared by 3 bases and J by 3 bases, with 7 bases between. Germline CDR1 is KGHDR and CDR2 is SFDVKD. CDR3 sequence reads: CATSDGSKETQYF. The CDR3 region has the DNA TGTGCCACCAGTGATGGCAGTAAAGAGACCCAGTACTTC.

In its sample, this clone was seen once. The sample contains more than one DNA sequence encoding this CDR3. Here the CDR3 DNA reads TGTGCCAGCAATCCCCAGGGGTTGGCCGAAGCTTTCTTT. This codes for CASNPQGLAEAFF. The chain carries TRBV6-5 and TRBJ1-1, with D possibly matching TRBD1 (6 bases). The CDR3 totals 13 residues. The germline V gene has CDR1 MNHEY and CDR2 SVGAGI. Trimming stripped 7 bases from V and 8 bases from J, with 17 bases between.

The CDR3 protein is CASSPEGYSNQPQHF. The CDR3 nucleotides read TGTGCCAGCAGCCCAGAAGGCTATAGCAATCAGCCCCAGCATTTT. The chain employs TRBV7-9 and TRBJ1-5; D is uncertain. CDR3 length equals 15 residues. Germline-derived CDR1 and CDR2 are SEHNR and FQNEAQ (reference sequence). V shed 5 bases and J shed 0 bases, with 11 bases lying between them.

The V and J genes are TRBV7-2 and TRBJ1-5, with 7 bases aligning to TRBD1. Germline CDR1 SGHTA, CDR2 FQGNSA. This CDR3 contains 15 residues. V was pared by 5 bases and J by 1 base, with 5 bases of the junction left unmatched. CDR3 nucleotides: TGTGCCAGCAGCCCGGCAGGGGGGAGCAATCAGCCCCAGCATTTT. Protein product: CASSPAGGSNQPQHF. Drawing the rest from reference TRBV7-2 and TRBJ1-5, the complete variable domain is GAGVSQSPSNKVTEKGKDVELRCDPISGHTALYWYRQSLGQGLEFLIYFQGNSAPDKSGLPSDRFSAERTGGSVSTLTIQRTQQEDSAVYLCASSPAGGSNQPQHFGDGTRLSIL.

This chain joins TRBV10-1 and TRBJ2-1; 11 nucleotides align to TRBD1. J gave up 0 bases and V 5 bases, and 6 bases lay outside the gene matches. Germline V CDR1 and CDR2: WNHNN, SYGVQD (reference sequence). The CDR3 runs to 17 residues. The CDR3 DNA sequence: TGCGCCAGCAGTATCGGGACAGGGGGATTCTCCTACAATGAGCAGTTCTTC. Translating gives CASSIGTGGFSYNEQFF.

The chain recombines TRBV6-5 with TRBJ2-5; a weak D match, TRBD2 (5 bases). The CDR3 runs 13 residues. Trimming removed 3 bases at V and 1 base at J, with 6 bases between. In germline, CDR1 is MNHEY, CDR2 SVGAGI. The CDR3 is CASSYGGQETQYF. CDR3 DNA sequence: TGTGCCAGCAGTTATGGAGGCCAAGAGACCCAGTACTTC.

The chain links TRBV19 to TRBJ2-6; D possibly corresponds to TRBD1 (7 bases). The CDR3 has 17 residues. CDR1 is LNHDA and CDR2 is SQIVND in the germline V gene (reference sequence). Trimming shortened V by 3 bases and J by 1 base, and 13 bases separated the two germline ends. CDR3 amino acids: CASSMDRRGSGANVLTF. The DNA of the CDR3 is TGTGCCAGTAGTATGGACAGGAGGGGATCTGGGGCCAACGTCCTGACTTTC.

This chain uses TRBV27 with TRBJ2-5, with 10 bases identical to TRBD2. Germline V gene sequence: CDR1 MNHEY, CDR2 SMNVEV (reference sequence). Unmatched junction bases numbered 13, after V lost 5 bases and J lost 4 bases. The CDR3 spans 17 residues. The CDR3 reads CASSPLLFSGGTETQYF. The DNA for the CDR3 is TGTGCCAGCAGTCCCTTACTCTTTAGCGGGGGGACAGAGACCCAGTACTTC.